A single sample is the source of the 6 T cell receptor beta chains below, sequenced in a study of read filtering for tumor transcriptome and immune sequencing. From about 400 ng of RNA, a library with molecular barcoded alpha/delta and beta/gamma adaptors was made. TCRdb re-called the reads through MiXCR, storing one row per CDR3 protein. The data show 39,000 or so distinct CDR3 sequences, 13% seen once. Specimen: a population of CD138-negative cells sorted from bone marrow. The receptors come from a donor aged 40 or over with multiple myeloma.

Many counts were recorded for this clonotype. V is TRBV5-1 and J is TRBJ2-1, with 8 bases fitting TRBD2. V shed 1 base, J shed 7 bases, and the junction held 7 bases outside the gene matches. From germline, CDR1 is SGHRS and CDR2 YFSETQ. There are 15 residues in the CDR3. CDR3 residues: CASSLQSSGLNEQFF. The CDR3 nucleotides read TGCGCCAGCAGCTTGCAATCTAGCGGGCTAAATGAGCAGTTCTTC.

This clonotype has a count of ten or more. V usage is TRBV5-1 and J usage is TRBJ2-3; the D gene is possibly TRBD2 (6 bases). CDR3 length: 17 residues. Trimming left V 0 bases short and J 5 bases short, with 19 bases between. Looked up from germline, CDR1 is SGHRS and CDR2 is YFSETQ. In DNA form, the CDR3 reads TGCGCCAGCAGCTTGGGAGCGGCGGGAAGGGGCGAAGATACGCAGTATTTT. This gives the protein CASSLGAAGRGEDTQYF.

Only one count was recorded for this clonotype. Just one base apart from a much larger clone, this may be a read error. The rearrangement joins TRBV20-1 to TRBJ2-2; D is tentatively TRBD1 or TRBD2 (6 bases each). In germline, CDR1 is DFQATT, CDR2 SNEGSKA (reference sequence). This CDR3 has 15 amino acids. CDR3 bases: TGCAGTGCCAGGGGAGGCGGAGCTTTCACCGGGGAGCTGCTTTTT. This sequence encodes CSARGGGAFTGELLF.

This clonotype was picked up many times. The genes are TRBV28 and TRBJ2-1; 10 nucleotides match TRBD2. Per the germline V gene, CDR1 is MDHEN and CDR2 is SYDVKM. The V and J ends lost 4 bases and 8 bases, in that order; junction bases with no gene match: 8. This CDR3 has 15 amino acids. CDR3 nucleotides: TGTGCCAGCAGTTCCACAGCGGGAGGGCCCTATGAGCAGTTCTTC. It translates to CASSSTAGGPYEQFF.

This clonotype was seen ten or more times. The chain uses TRBV3-1 and TRBJ2-7, with D maybe TRBD1 (6 bases). Trimming took off 3 bases at V and 3 bases at J, with 9 bases between the two ends. Per the germline V gene, CDR1 is LGHDT and CDR2 is YNNKEL (reference sequence). The CDR3 has 13 amino acids. This CDR3 is CASSQGHSYEQYF. The CDR3 bases are TGTGCCAGCAGCCAGGGACACAGCTACGAGCAGTACTTC.

This clonotype was detected ten times or more. The rearrangement links TRBV28 to TRBJ2-5; D might be TRBD1 (6 bases). The CDR3 consists of 12 residues. CDR1 is MDHEN and CDR2 is SYDVKM in the germline V gene. Trimming cost V 7 bases and J 4 bases, with 10 bases left between them. CDR3 nucleotide sequence: TGTGCCAGCAATGGGGGCTTAGAGACCCAGTACTTC. Translation gives CASNGGLETQYF. The whole variable domain, filled in from reference TRBV28 and TRBJ2-5, reads DVKVTQSSRYLVKRTGEKVFLECVQDMDHENMFWYRQDPGLGLRLIYFSYDVKMKEKGDIPEGYSVSREKKERFSLILESASTNQTSMYLCASNGGLETQYFGPGTRLLVL.